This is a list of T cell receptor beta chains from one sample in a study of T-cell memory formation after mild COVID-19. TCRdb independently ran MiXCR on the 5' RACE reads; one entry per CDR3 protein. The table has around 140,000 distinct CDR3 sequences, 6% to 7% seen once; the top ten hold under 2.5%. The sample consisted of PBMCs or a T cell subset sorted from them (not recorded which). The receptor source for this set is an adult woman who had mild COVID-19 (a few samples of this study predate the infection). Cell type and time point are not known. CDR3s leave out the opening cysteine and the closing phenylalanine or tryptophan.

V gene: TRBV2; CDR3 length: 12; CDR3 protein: ASREDGANYGYT
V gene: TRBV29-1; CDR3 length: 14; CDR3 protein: SAKKRGQGFMGELF
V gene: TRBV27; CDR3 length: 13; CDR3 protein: ASRPGTVKTYEQY
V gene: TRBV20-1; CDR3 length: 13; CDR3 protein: SASSDRGGTDTQY
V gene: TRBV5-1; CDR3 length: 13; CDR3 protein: ASSNDGGNTDTQY
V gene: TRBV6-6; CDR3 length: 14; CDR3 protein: ASSYLGGSRADTQY
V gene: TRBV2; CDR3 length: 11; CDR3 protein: ASCRDTSYEQY
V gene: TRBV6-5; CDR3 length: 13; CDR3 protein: ASSNEDGYTGELF
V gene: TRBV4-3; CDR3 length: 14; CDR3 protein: ASSQSGRAGGEEQY
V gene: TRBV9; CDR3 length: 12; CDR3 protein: ASSGPTPGEGQY
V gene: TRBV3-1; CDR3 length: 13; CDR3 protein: ASTRGQLNQETQY
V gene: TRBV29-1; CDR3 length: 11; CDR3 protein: SVRVQGDEKLF
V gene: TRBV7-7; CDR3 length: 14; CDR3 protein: ASSPETVVNTGELF
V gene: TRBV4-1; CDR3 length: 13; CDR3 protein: ASSQDPGKQETQY
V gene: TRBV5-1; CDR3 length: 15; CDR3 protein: ASSLNLADFSYNEQF
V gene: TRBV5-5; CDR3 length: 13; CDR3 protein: ASSFRDNSYNEQF
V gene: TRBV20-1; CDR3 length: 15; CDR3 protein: SARDQSRGERKTEAF
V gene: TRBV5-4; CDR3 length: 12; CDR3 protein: ASSLEQGNTEAF
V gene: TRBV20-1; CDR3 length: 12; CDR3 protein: SARTSGHQETQY
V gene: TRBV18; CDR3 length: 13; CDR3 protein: ASSPAHSSLDIQY
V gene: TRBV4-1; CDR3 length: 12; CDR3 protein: ASSPGPHRDSVY
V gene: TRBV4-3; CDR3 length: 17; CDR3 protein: ASSQDSGLAGLRHNEQF
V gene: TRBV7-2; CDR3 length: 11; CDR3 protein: ASSPYRATEAF
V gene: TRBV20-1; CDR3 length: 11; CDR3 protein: SASVGSNQPQH
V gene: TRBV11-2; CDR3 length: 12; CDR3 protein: AGHSGSGANVLT
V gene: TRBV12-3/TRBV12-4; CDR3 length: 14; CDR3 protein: ASSSSSVRNTGELF
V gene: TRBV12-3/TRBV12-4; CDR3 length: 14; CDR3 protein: ASSFLSTTGSYEQY
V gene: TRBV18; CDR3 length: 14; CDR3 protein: ASSPGTGLLYNEQF
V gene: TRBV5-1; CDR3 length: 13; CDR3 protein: ASSSTGGSGNTIY
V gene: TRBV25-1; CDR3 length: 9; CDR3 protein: ASTPPDTQY
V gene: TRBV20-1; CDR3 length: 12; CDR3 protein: RGAAGQGDNEQF
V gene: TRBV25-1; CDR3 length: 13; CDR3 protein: ASSERGDKNNEQF
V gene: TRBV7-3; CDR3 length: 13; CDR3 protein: ASSYGTSGSNEQF
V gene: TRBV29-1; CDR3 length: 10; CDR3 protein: SVRDKTYEQY
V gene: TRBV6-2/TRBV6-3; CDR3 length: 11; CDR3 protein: ASSYSKNTEAF